This entry lists 17 T cell receptor beta chains sequenced from one sample in a study of tumor and adjacent non-tumor tissue in lung cancer. TCRbeta libraries were built with three rounds of nested PCR, modified from ARM-PCR. Using its own MiXCR run on the multiplex PCR reads, TCRdb lists one record per CDR3 protein. In the table there are roughly 81,000 distinct CDR3 sequences, about 61% of which are singletons. The template was RNA from unsorted bulk tissue. The sequencing input was lung tumor tissue. The source is a man between 65 and 80 years old with non-small cell lung cancer.

This clonotype was counted between two and nine times. V gene TRBV28 combines with J gene TRBJ2-6; no reliable D call. Germline V lookup: CDR1 MDHEN, CDR2 SYDVKM. Trimming left V 9 bases short and J 0 bases short, with 18 bases between. This CDR3 is built from 17 residues. CDR3 nucleotides: TGTGCCAGTAGTCATAGTAGTAGGGCCTCTGGGGCCAACGTCCTGACTTTC. The encoded protein is CASSHSSRASGANVLTF.

This clonotype was recorded many times. The V call is TRBV28, the J call TRBJ1-2; 8 bases are a match to TRBD1. The CDR3 loop spans 13 amino acids. J gave up 8 bases and V 6 bases, and 8 bases lay outside the gene matches. Germline V gives CDR1 MDHEN, CDR2 SYDVKM. The chain's CDR3 is CASRGQAGRGYTF. The CDR3 nucleotides read TGTGCCAGCAGGGGACAGGCTGGTCGGGGCTACACCTTC.

Notes on this clonotype: One end of the junction does not line up with germline, which may come from a read error. The chain links TRBV29-1 to TRBJ2-5; D remains unclear. The CDR3 consists of 13 residues. Per germline, CDR1 SQVTM and CDR2 ANQGSEA. The CDR3, as DNA: TGCAGCGTTGAAGGAAGAGGCATGGAGACCCAGCTCTTC. Translating gives CSVEGRGMETQLF.

The table lists this clonotype with many counts. The chain joins TRBV10-3 to TRBJ2-7, with D unresolved. Trimming removed 3 bases at V and 3 bases at J, with 6 bases between. CDR1 and CDR2 (germline): ENHRY, SYGVKD. This CDR3 has 12 amino acids. The CDR3 sequence is CAISEDIYEQYF. The CDR3 coding sequence is TGTGCCATCAGTGAAGACATCTACGAGCAGTACTTC.

About this clonotype itself: A single base separates this from a much larger clone, so it may be a read error. The final CDR3 position lacks the conserved phenylalanine or tryptophan, pointing to a likely read error. V is TRBV30 and J is TRBJ2-7; 7 nucleotides align to TRBD1. Trimming removed 8 bases from V and 4 bases from J; junction bases left unmatched: 5. This CDR3 has 11 residues. Germline CDR1 and CDR2: GTSNPN and SVGIG (reference sequence). CDR3 protein: CALDRVYEQYL. Written as DNA, the CDR3 is TGTGCCCTTGACAGGGTTTACGAGCAGTACCTC.

About this clonotype: Possible read error: a much larger clone is one base away. The chain has TRBV5-8 and TRBJ2-1; TRBD1 matches 9 bases. V shed 5 bases and J 4 bases; nucleotides not matched to a gene: 13. In germline, CDR1 is SGHTS, CDR2 YDEGEE. This CDR3 has 17 residues. The CDR3 reads CASRNYRGPGWYNEQFF. CDR3 bases: TGTGCCAGCAGGAATTACAGGGGGCCCGGATGGTACAATGAGCAGTTCTTC.

A remark on this clonotype: A much larger clone sits a single nucleotide away, making a read error possible. The V call is TRBV12-3 or TRBV12-4, the J call TRBJ2-5, with D possibly matching TRBD2 (7 bases). CDR3 length: 14 residues. The CDR3, as DNA: TGTGCCAGCAGTTCTACCGGGGGGCAGGAGACCCAGCACTTC. It translates to CASSSTGGQETQHF.

Concerning this clonotype: At one end the junction does not follow the germline gene, possibly because of a read error. The CDR3 loop reads CANSRPGGAAEKYF. The DNA for the CDR3 is TGTGCCAACAGTCGCCCAGGGGGGGCAGCCGAGAAGTACTTC. The V gene is TRBV6-6, the J gene TRBJ2-7, with D possibly called TRBD1 or TRBD2 (7 bases each). CDR1 and CDR2 from the germline V gene are MNHNY and SVGAGI (reference sequence). This CDR3 region has 14 residues.

The V and J genes are TRBV19 and TRBJ2-1; D tentatively fits TRBD1 or TRBD2 (5 bases each). V shed 4 bases and J shed 2 bases, with 9 bases lying between them. From germline, CDR1 is LNHDA and CDR2 SQIVND (reference sequence). This CDR3 region has 14 residues. CDR3 nucleotide sequence: TGTGCCAGTAGTAAGGGACGGACCTACAATGAGCAGTTCTTC. Translated, it gives CASSKGRTYNEQFF.

Turning to this clonotype: A much larger clone differs from this one at a single base, so this may be a read error. The chain joins TRBV10-2 to TRBJ1-5, with 7 bases lining up with TRBD1. The germline gives CDR1 WSHSY, CDR2 SAAADI. The length of the CDR3 is 14 residues. CDR3 in DNA: TGCACCAGCAGTCTGGGACAGCAGAATCAGCCCCAGCATTTT. Translation: CTSSLGQQNQPQHF.

Of note for this clonotype: Since no conserved phenylalanine or tryptophan closes the CDR3, a read error is the likely cause. The DNA is omitted, as the CDR3 cannot be located on it reliably, and the CDR3 follows TCRdb's listing. Here the CDR3 reads CASSPRQAKETWYL. This chain uses TRBV11-2 with TRBJ2-5; TRBD1, as called in the table, went unchecked against the DNA. Germline V gives CDR1 SGHAT, CDR2 FQNNGV. The CDR3 length equals 14 residues, ends included.

In regard to this clonotype: A read error is likely, as this CDR3 ends without the conserved phenylalanine or tryptophan. The chain has TRBV10-3 and TRBJ2-1; 9 nucleotides line up with TRBD2. V trimming: 11 bases; J trimming: 2 bases; junction bases outside the gene matches: 10. The CDR3 length is 15 residues. Germline CDR1 ENHRY, CDR2 SYGVKD. CDR3 loop: CAFNRLAGAYNEQFI. The CDR3 coding sequence is TGTGCCTTCAACCGATTAGCGGGAGCCTACAATGAGCAGTTCATC.

In this sample, this clonotype turned up many times. V usage is TRBV6-1 and J usage is TRBJ1-1; D may be TRBD1 (6 bases). This CDR3 has 17 amino acids. Germline values: CDR1 MNHNS, CDR2 SASEGT. V was shortened by 2 bases and J by 5 bases, with 21 bases between the two germline ends. CDR3 bases: TGTGCCAGCAGTGAAACCCAAACCTCCAGGGGTGGAACTGAAGCTTTCTTT. Encoded protein: CASSETQTSRGGTEAFF.

As for this clonotype: This clone may be a read error of a much larger clone one base away. The gene calls are TRBV5-6 and TRBJ2-7; the match to TRBD1 covers 8 bases. There are 17 residues in the CDR3. Germline V CDR1 and CDR2: SGHDT, YYEEEE. For the CDR3, the DNA is TGTGTCAGCAGCTTGGGTGGACTCCGGGACAGGTCATACGAGCAGTACTTC. This encodes CVSSLGGLRDRSYEQYF. The variable domain in full, completed from reference TRBV5-6 and TRBJ2-7, reads DAGVTQSPTHLIKTRGQQVTLRCSPKSGHDTVSWYQQALGQGPQFIFQYYEEEERQRGNFPDRFSGHQFPNYSSELNVNALLLGDSALYLCVSSLGGLRDRSYEQYFGPGTRLTVT.

For this clonotype: No conserved phenylalanine or tryptophan is present at the end of the CDR3, so a read error is the likely explanation. J is TRBJ2-7 and V is TRBV11-2; either TRBD1 or TRBD2 may supply D (6 bases each). The CDR3 spans 14 residues. The V end lost 5 bases, the J end lost 3 bases, and 14 bases lay between the germline ends. Germline V gene lookup returns CDR1 SGHAT and CDR2 FQNNGV. The CDR3 DNA follows: TGTGCCAGCAGCCTCCGGGGGCGAAGCTACGAGCAGTACTCA. This translates into CASSLRGRSYEQYS.

Regarding this clonotype: A read error may be the cause here, since a much bigger clone is one base away. The chain carries TRBV28 and TRBJ2-5; 9 nucleotides match TRBD2. The CDR3 sequence is 15 residues long. Looked up from germline, CDR1 is MDHEN and CDR2 is SYDVKM. CDR3 residues: CANSFQASGEETQYF. The CDR3 bases are TGTGCCAACAGTTTCCAGGCTAGCGGGGAAGAGACCCAGTACTTC.

Turning to this clonotype: One junction end disagrees with the germline gene, perhaps due to a read error. This chain uses TRBV12-3 or TRBV12-4 with TRBJ2-3; TRBD1 aligns across 9 bases. The CDR3 is 14 residues long. The CDR3 nucleotides are TGTACCAGCAGTTCGGGACAGGGATTCGATACGCAGTATTTT. Its protein product is CTSSSGQGFDTQYF.